This TCR beta chain derives from a study of blood T cells in healthy people across ages. Study-wide points: Diversity estimates from one million T cells were considered underestimates. A roughly linear age-dependent decrease characterized TCR beta diversity per million T cells.

This clonotype turned up a few times. Its target is unknown. Donors gave approximately 9.9 milliliters of peripheral blood apiece. Germline V gene lookup returns CDR1 MNHNS and CDR2 SASEGT. The CDR3 extends over 14 amino acids. Next came a second PCR, run for about 6 to 11 cycles, which used a sample-barcoded 5' primer along with a J-beta primer mix. Via MiXCR, TCRdb re-called the 5' RACE reads, giving one row per CDR3 protein. The sample has 350,000 to 450,000 distinct CDR3 sequences, roughly half seen once. The sample taken for sequencing was blood. This clonotype was obtained from a man between 60 and 75 years old in good health. The chain joins TRBV6-1 to TRBJ2-7; D may be TRBD2 (5 bases). The CDR3 region is CAPSGCGPPGEQYF. CDR3 DNA: TGTGCTCCCTCCGGGTGCGGCCCTCCGGGGGAGCAGTACTTC.